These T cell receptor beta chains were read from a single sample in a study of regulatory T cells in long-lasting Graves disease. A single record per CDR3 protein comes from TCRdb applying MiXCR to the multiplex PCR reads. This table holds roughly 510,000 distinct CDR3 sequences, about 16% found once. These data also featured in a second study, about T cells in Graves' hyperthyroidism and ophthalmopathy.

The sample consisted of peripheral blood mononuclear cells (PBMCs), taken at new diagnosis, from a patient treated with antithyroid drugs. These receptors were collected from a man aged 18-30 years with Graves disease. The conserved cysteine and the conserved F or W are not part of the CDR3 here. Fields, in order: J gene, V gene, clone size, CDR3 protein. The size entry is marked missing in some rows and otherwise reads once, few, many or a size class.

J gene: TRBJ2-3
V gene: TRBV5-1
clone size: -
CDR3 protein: ASSSQGGTDTQY

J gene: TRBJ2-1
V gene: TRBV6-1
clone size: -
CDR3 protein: ASRSLASGTYEQF

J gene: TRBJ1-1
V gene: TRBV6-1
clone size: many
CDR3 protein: ASTRGNTEAF

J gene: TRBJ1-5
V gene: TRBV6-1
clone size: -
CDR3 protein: ASSEGNLGNQPQH

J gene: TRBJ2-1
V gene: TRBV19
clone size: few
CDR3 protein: ASSTFPTSGRLNEQF

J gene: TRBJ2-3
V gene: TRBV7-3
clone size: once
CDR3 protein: ASSRGQGIGTDTQY

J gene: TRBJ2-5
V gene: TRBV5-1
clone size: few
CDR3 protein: ASTRGGDQETQY

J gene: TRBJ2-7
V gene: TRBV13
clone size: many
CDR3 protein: ASSFPTGGKNEQY

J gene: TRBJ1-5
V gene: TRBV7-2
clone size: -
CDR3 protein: ASSLLVGSNQPQH

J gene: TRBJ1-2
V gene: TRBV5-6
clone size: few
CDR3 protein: ASSLGVNGYT

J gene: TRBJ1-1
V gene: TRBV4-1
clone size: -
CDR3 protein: ASSQSGALNTEAF

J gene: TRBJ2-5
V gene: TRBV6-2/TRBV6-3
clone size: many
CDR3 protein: ASREAGGPETQY

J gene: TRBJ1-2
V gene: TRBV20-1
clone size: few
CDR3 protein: SARPTGPTNYGYT

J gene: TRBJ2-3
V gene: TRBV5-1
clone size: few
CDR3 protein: ASSVSGLGNTDTQY

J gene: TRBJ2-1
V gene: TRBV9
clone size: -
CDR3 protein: ASSATRGPPLTDEQF

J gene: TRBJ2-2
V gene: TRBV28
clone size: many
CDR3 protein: ASSSLHGTSENTGELF

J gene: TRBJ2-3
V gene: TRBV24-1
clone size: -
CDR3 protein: ATSDPRQSGDTQY

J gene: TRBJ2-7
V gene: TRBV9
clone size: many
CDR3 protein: ASSVDIRVPYEQY

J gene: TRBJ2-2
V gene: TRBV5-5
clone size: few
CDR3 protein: ASSPGPINTGELF

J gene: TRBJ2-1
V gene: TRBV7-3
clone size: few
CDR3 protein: ASSSGPASNEQF

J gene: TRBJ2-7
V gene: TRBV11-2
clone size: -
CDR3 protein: ASSLDLRGSMHEQY

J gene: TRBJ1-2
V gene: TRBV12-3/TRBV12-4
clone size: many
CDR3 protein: ASRGQALNYGYT

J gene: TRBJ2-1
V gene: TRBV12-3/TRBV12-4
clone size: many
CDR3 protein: ASSSAQGYEQF

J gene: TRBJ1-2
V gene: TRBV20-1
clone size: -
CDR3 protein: SAREGLRGGYT

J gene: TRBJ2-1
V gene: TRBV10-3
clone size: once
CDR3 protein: AISESFGEQF

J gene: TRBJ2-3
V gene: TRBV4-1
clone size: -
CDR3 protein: ASSPSGGGDTQY

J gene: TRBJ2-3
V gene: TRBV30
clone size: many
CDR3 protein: AWSVIAGADTQY

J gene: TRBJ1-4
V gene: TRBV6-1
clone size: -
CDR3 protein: ASTNNSSFNTATNEKLF

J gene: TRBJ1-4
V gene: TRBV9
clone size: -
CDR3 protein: ASSPRPPGRADEKLF

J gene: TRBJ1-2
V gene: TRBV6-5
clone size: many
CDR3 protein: ASSYSFGGDGYT

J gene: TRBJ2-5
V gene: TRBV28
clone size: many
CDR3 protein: ASRGTGQETQY

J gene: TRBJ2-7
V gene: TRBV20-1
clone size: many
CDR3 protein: SAADSSSYEQY

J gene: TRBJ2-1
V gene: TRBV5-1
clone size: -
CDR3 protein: ASRASGPYNEQF

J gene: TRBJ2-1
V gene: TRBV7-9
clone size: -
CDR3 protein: ASSIRGIRYNEQF

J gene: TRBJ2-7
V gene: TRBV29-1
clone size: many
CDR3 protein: SVRTVQLHEQY

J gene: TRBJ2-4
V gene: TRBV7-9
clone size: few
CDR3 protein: ASSPSGGTGSRKAKNIQY

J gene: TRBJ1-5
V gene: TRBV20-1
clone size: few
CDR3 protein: SARDEGATWDQPQH

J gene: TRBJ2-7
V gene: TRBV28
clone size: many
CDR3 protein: ASGPTGNYEQY

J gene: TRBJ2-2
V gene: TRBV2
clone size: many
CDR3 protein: ASSPSGGGMTGELF

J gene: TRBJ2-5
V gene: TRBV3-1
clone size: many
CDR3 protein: ASSRTLKETQY

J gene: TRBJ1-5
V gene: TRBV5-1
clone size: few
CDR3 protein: ASSLEGKQAGQPQH

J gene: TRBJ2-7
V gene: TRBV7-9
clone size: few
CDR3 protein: ASSKIEQY

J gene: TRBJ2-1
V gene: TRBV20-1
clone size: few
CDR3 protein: SAKVQSRALREQF